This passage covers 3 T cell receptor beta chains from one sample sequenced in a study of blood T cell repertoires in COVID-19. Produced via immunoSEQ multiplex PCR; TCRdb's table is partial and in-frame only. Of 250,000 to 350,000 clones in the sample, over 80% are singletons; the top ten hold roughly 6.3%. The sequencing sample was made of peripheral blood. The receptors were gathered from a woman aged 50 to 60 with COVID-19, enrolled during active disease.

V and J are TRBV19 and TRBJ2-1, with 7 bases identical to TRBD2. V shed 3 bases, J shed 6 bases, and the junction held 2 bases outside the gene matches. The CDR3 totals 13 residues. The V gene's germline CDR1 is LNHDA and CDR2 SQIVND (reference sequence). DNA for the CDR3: TGTGCCAGTAGTATGGCTAGCGGCAATGAGCAGTTCTTC. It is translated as CASSMASGNEQFF.

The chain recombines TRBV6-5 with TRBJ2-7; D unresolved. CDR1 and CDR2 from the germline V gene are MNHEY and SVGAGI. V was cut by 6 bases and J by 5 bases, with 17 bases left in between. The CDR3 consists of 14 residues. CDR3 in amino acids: CASRRGSSVDEQYF. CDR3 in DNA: TGTGCCAGCAGGCGCGGATCGAGTGTGGACGAGCAGTACTTC.

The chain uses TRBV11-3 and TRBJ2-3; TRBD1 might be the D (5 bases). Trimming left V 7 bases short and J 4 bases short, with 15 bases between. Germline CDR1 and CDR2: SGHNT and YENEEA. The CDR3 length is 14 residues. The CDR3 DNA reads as TGTGCCAGCACCATACGACAGAGCGCAGATACGCAGTATTTT. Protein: CASTIRQSADTQYF.